The 28 T cell receptor beta chains in this list originate from one sample, sequenced in a study of cytomegalovirus exposure and HLA in healthy donors. Primers included in the PCR were 60 Vbeta and 13 Jbeta primers. The method was immunoSEQ multiplex PCR; TCRdb's version includes in-frame clones alone and lacks a portion of them. The repertoire holds 150,000 to 200,000 clones, with over 75% as singletons. Sequenced material: PBMCs. The receptor set was obtained from a woman in her fifties or sixties in good health and CMV-seronegative.

The V gene is TRBV13, the J gene TRBJ2-3, with D possibly matching TRBD2 (6 bases). With 2 bases removed from V and 10 bases from J, the gap between germline ends came to 22 bases. CDR1 PRHDT and CDR2 FYEKMQ come from the germline V gene (reference sequence). This CDR3 is 16 amino acids long. CDR3 region: CASSLFAGLSHFAQYF. The CDR3 DNA is TGTGCCAGCAGCTTATTCGCGGGATTAAGTCATTTTGCGCAGTATTTT.

The chain links TRBV7-8 to TRBJ2-2, with 9 bases that match TRBD2. The CDR3 extends over 15 amino acids. Trimming at V came to 7 bases and at J to 0 bases, leaving 3 bases not matched to a gene. Germline CDR1 reads SGHVS; CDR2 reads FQNEAQ. CDR3 amino acids: CASNRLAANTGELFF. DNA for the CDR3: TGTGCCAGCAACCGACTAGCGGCGAACACCGGGGAGCTGTTTTTT.

V is TRBV5-6 and J is TRBJ2-5, with TRBD2 as a possible D gene (6 bases). V was clipped by 7 bases and J by 1 base, with 17 bases between them. CDR3 length: 15 amino acids. Germline V lookup: CDR1 SGHDT, CDR2 YYEEEE. Here the CDR3 DNA reads TGTGCCAGCGGTCTTGGGCGGGGCTTCCAAGAGACCCAGTACTTC. Its protein product is CASGLGRGFQETQYF.

The chain recombines TRBV4-3 with TRBJ1-4; D is perhaps TRBD1 (5 bases). V lost 0 bases and J 2 bases, leaving 16 bases between the germline ends. The V gene's germline CDR1 is LGHNA and CDR2 YSLEER. The CDR3 covers 18 residues. The CDR3 loop reads CASSQEASGVSTNEKLFF. CDR3 bases: TGCGCCAGCAGCCAAGAGGCTTCGGGGGTTTCGACTAATGAAAAACTGTTTTTT.

V is TRBV28 and J is TRBJ2-1; the match to TRBD1 covers 7 bases. The CDR3 is 19 amino acids. Germline trimming cut 6 bases from V and 0 bases from J; bases unmatched to any gene: 17. Germline V CDR1 and CDR2: MDHEN, SYDVKM. The CDR3 reads CASSPSGTDLSSSYNEQFF. Written as DNA, the CDR3 is TGTGCCAGCAGCCCATCCGGGACAGACCTTTCGAGCTCCTACAATGAGCAGTTCTTC. The full variable domain, its missing parts supplied by reference TRBV28 and TRBJ2-1, is DVKVTQSSRYLVKRTGEKVFLECVQDMDHENMFWYRQDPGLGLRLIYFSYDVKMKEKGDIPEGYSVSREKKERFSLILESASTNQTSMYLCASSPSGTDLSSSYNEQFFGPGTRLTVL.

This chain connects TRBV27 to TRBJ1-5; 9 bases line up with TRBD1. Losses at the gene ends were 0 bases for V and 6 bases for J; bases not matched to a gene: 6. Germline V gene lookup returns CDR1 MNHEY and CDR2 SMNVEV (reference sequence). The CDR3 has 16 residues. Here the CDR3 reads CASSLSNNRGLQPQHF. The CDR3 DNA reads TGTGCCAGCAGTTTATCAAATAACAGGGGGCTTCAGCCCCAGCATTTT.

This sequence joins TRBV27 and TRBJ1-2; D is unclear. This CDR3 is built from 12 residues. The germline CDR1 and CDR2 sequences are MNHEY and SMNVEV (reference sequence). V was trimmed by 6 bases and J by 8 bases, leaving 13 bases between them. The CDR3 DNA reads TGTGCCAGCAGATACCCACCGGGGGGCTACACCTTC. Its protein is CASRYPPGGYTF.

The chain is built from TRBV7-2 and TRBJ1-5; D uncertain. The germline gives CDR1 SGHTA, CDR2 FQGNSA. Trimming pared 3 bases from V and 5 bases from J, leaving 11 bases between. The CDR3 sequence is 14 residues long. CDR3 in DNA: TGTGCCAGCAGCTTTAGTCGTTTGGATCAGCCCCAGCATTTT. As protein: CASSFSRLDQPQHF. Full variable domain (remainder filled in from reference TRBV7-2 and TRBJ1-5): GAGVSQSPSNKVTEKGKDVELRCDPISGHTALYWYRQSLGQGLEFLIYFQGNSAPDKSGLPSDRFSAERTGGSVSTLTIQRTQQEDSAVYLCASSFSRLDQPQHFGDGTRLSIL.

The chain joins TRBV29-1 to TRBJ1-2; 10 positions agree with TRBD1. Germline V gene lookup returns CDR1 SQVTM and CDR2 ANQGSEA. This CDR3 is 13 amino acids long. J was trimmed by 4 bases and V by 4 bases; bases with no gene match: 3. DNA for the CDR3: TGCAGCGTTGGGACAGGGGGAGTCTATGGCTACACCTTC. This codes for CSVGTGGVYGYTF. The variable domain in full, with the rest retrieved from reference TRBV29-1 and TRBJ1-2, is SAVISQKPSRDICQRGTSLTIQCQVDSQVTMMFWYRQQPGQSLTLIATANQGSEATYESGFVIDKFPISRPNLTFSTLTVSNMSPEDSSIYLCSVGTGGVYGYTFGSGTRLTVV.

This clone was found once. The chain links TRBV5-1 to TRBJ2-7, with 8 bases aligning to TRBD1. The CDR3 sequence is 15 residues long. CDR1 and CDR2 (germline): SGHRS, YFSETQ. V shed 2 bases, J shed 0 bases, and the junction held 4 bases outside the gene matches. As DNA, the CDR3 is TGCGCCAGCAGCTTAGGACAGGGACTCTCCTACGAGCAGTACTTC. Translating it yields CASSLGQGLSYEQYF.

This rearrangement joins TRBV19 to TRBJ2-5; D may be TRBD2 (5 bases). Trimming took off 3 bases at V and 4 bases at J, with 9 bases between the two ends. This CDR3 is 13 amino acids long. Germline V lookup: CDR1 LNHDA, CDR2 SQIVND (reference sequence). The CDR3 loop reads CASSISGGETQYF. The CDR3 DNA reads TGTGCCAGTAGTATCTCAGGAGGAGAGACCCAGTACTTC.

CDR3 in DNA: TGTGCCAGCAGGGACCCGGGACAGGGGCAAGAGACCCAGTACTTC. Protein product: CASRDPGQGQETQYF. This chain connects TRBV6-6 to TRBJ2-5; 10 bases line up with TRBD1. After removal of 6 bases from V and 2 bases from J, the junction contained 6 bases not matched to a gene. CDR1 and CDR2 (germline): MNHNY, SVGAGI (reference sequence). The CDR3 is 15 residues long.

The V and J genes are TRBV2 and TRBJ2-5, with D possibly matching TRBD1 (5 bases). V lost 4 bases and J 5 bases, leaving 11 bases between the germline ends. The V gene's germline CDR1 is SNHLY and CDR2 FYNNEI. The CDR3 contains 13 residues. Here the CDR3 reads CASSGQGGETQYF. The DNA for the CDR3 is TGTGCCAGCAGTGGGCAGGGTGGGGAGACCCAGTACTTC.

This clone was detected a few times. The chain has TRBV5-6 and TRBJ2-1, with D possibly TRBD2 on 7 matching bases. The germline V gene has CDR1 SGHDT and CDR2 YYEEEE. This CDR3 region has 14 residues. V was clipped by 5 bases and J by 2 bases, with 11 bases between them. This CDR3 reads CASRTGGAYNEQFF. CDR3 nucleotides: TGTGCCAGCAGAACGGGGGGCGCCTACAATGAGCAGTTCTTC.

This chain links TRBV14 with TRBJ2-5, with D maybe TRBD1 (6 bases). This CDR3 has 14 amino acids. Trimming left V 3 bases short and J 4 bases short, with 12 bases between. From germline, CDR1 is SGHDN and CDR2 FVKESK. The CDR3 DNA sequence: TGTGCCAGCAGCCATCTAACAGGGCTAGAGACCCAGTACTTC. This codes for CASSHLTGLETQYF.

The chain links TRBV19 to TRBJ1-3; TRBD1 aligns across 11 bases. The CDR3 is made up of 18 amino acids. The J segment lost 0 bases and the V segment lost 5 bases, leaving 9 bases of the junction unmatched. Germline V CDR1 and CDR2: LNHDA, SQIVND (reference sequence). DNA of the CDR3: TGTGCCAGTAGTCCAGGACAGGGGGCCTACCTCTCTGGAAACACCATATATTTT. It specifies CASSPGQGAYLSGNTIYF.

The chain carries TRBV21-1 and TRBJ1-6. TRBV21-1 is flagged as a pseudogene. The CDR3 covers 14 residues. For the CDR3, the DNA is TGTGCCACGCCCCGGAGCTCCTATAATTCACCCCTCCACTTT. The encoded protein is CATPRSSYNSPLHF.

For this clone: One end of the junction is discordant with germline, which a read error may explain. The chain carries TRBV4-1 and TRBJ2-6; the D gene is possibly TRBD1 (7 bases). The CDR3 has 15 amino acids. CDR1 is MGHRA, CDR2 YSYEKL, per germline. The CDR3 sequence is CASTRGRGGANGLTF. DNA of the CDR3: TGCGCCAGCACAAGGGGGCGAGGAGGGGCCAACGGCCTGACTTTC.

The genes are TRBV5-6 and TRBJ2-4; perhaps TRBD1 as D (6 bases). The CDR3 totals 19 residues. Germline V CDR1 and CDR2: SGHDT, YYEEEE. Trimming shortened V by 1 base and J by 0 bases, and 20 bases separated the two germline ends. CDR3 in amino acids: CASSLWYSGATGAKNIQYF. Written as DNA, the CDR3 is TGTGCCAGCAGCTTGTGGTATTCAGGGGCGACGGGAGCCAAAAACATTCAGTACTTC.

This clone was observed a handful of times. V is TRBV2 and J is TRBJ2-4, with TRBD2 matching over 7 bases. Germline trimming cut 2 bases from V and 1 base from J; bases unmatched to any gene: 2. The V gene's germline CDR1 is SNHLY and CDR2 FYNNEI. The CDR3 spans 15 residues. The CDR3 nucleotides are TGTGCCAGCAGTGAACTGACTAGCGCCAAAAACATTCAGTACTTC. It specifies CASSELTSAKNIQYF.

This chain joins TRBV2 and TRBJ2-7; TRBD2 matches at 9 bases. This CDR3 spans 14 amino acids. V trimming: 6 bases; J trimming: 2 bases; junction bases outside the gene matches: 5. Germline CDR1 and CDR2: SNHLY and FYNNEI. The chain's CDR3 is CASRGRLAAYEQYF. The CDR3 DNA reads as TGTGCCAGCAGGGGCCGACTAGCGGCCTACGAGCAGTACTTC.

The rearrangement uses TRBV28 and TRBJ1-1; 7 bases line up with TRBD1. Germline CDR1 MDHEN, CDR2 SYDVKM. This CDR3 has 17 amino acids. Losses at the gene ends were 3 bases for V and 4 bases for J; bases not matched to a gene: 14. The CDR3 region is CASSLSDREPWITEAFF. In DNA form, the CDR3 reads TGTGCCAGCAGTTTGAGCGACAGGGAGCCTTGGATCACTGAAGCTTTCTTT.

V and J are TRBV1 and TRBJ2-1; TRBD2 was called by the table and not checked on the DNA. TRBV1 is a pseudogene segment. There are 15 residues in the CDR3. CDR3 sequence reads: CTSSPFPLSYNEQFF. The CDR3 DNA sequence: TGCACCAGCAGCCCCTTTCCCCTCTCCTACAATGAGCAGTTCTTC.

V is TRBV7-8 and J is TRBJ2-5, with unresolved D. The J call is uncertain, as TRBJ2-7 better fits the DNA end. The CDR3 is 12 residues long. Germline V gene lookup returns CDR1 SGHVS and CDR2 FQNEAQ. The CDR3 DNA sequence: TGTGCCAGCAGCCCCCACTCCTACGAGCAGTACTTC. This translates into CASSPHSYEQYF.

The chain carries TRBV5-1 and TRBJ2-2; 10 positions match TRBD2. Unmatched junction bases numbered 2, after V lost 4 bases and J lost 5 bases. Germline V CDR1 and CDR2: SGHRS, YFSETQ. The CDR3 extends over 14 amino acids. Here the CDR3 reads CASSTAGGTGELFF. The CDR3 DNA follows: TGCGCCAGCAGCACAGCGGGAGGGACCGGGGAGCTGTTTTTT.

The gene calls are TRBV7-2 and TRBJ1-5; 7 nucleotides align to TRBD1. Germline CDR1 and CDR2: SGHTA and FQGNSA. V was pared by 7 bases and J by 5 bases, with 5 bases of the junction left unmatched. CDR3 length equals 13 residues. The CDR3 region is CASTLDRDQPQHF. CDR3 sequence (DNA): TGTGCCAGCACCCTAGACAGGGATCAGCCCCAGCATTTT.

The V gene is TRBV7-2, the J gene TRBJ1-4; 10 nucleotides line up with TRBD1. In germline, CDR1 is SGHTA, CDR2 FQGNSA. After removal of 3 bases from V and 7 bases from J, the junction contained 2 bases not matched to a gene. The CDR3 extends over 14 amino acids. CDR3 amino acids: CASSFRQGAEKLFF. The CDR3 region has the DNA TGTGCCAGCAGCTTCCGACAGGGGGCTGAAAAACTGTTTTTT.

V and J are TRBV5-4 and TRBJ2-1, with TRBD2 identical over 12 bases. Per the germline V gene, CDR1 is SGHNT and CDR2 is YYREEE (reference sequence). V gave up 5 bases and J gave up 6 bases; unmatched junction bases: 6. CDR3 length: 15 amino acids. Here the CDR3 DNA reads TGTGCCAGCAGTCCGACTAGCGGGGGTTTCAATGAGCAGTTCTTC. Translating it yields CASSPTSGGFNEQFF.